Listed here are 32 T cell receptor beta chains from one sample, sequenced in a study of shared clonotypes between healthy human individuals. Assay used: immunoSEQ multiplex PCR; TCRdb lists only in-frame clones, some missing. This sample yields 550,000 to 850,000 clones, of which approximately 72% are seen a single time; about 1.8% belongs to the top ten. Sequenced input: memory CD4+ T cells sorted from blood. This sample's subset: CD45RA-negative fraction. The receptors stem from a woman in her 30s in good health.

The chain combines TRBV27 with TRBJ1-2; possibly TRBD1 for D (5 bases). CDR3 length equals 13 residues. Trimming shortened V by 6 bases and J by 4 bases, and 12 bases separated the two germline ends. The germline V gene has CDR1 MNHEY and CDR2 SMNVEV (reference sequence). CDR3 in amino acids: CASSPGYSYGYTF. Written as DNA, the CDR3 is TGTGCCAGCAGCCCAGGGTATTCCTATGGCTACACCTTC.

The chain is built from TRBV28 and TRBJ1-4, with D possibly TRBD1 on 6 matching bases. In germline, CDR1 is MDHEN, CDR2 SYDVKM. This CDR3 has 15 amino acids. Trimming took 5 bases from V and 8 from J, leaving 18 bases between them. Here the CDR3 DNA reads TGTGCCAGCAGTCCCTCGACAGGCCCGGCGGAAAAACTGTTTTTT. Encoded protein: CASSPSTGPAEKLFF.

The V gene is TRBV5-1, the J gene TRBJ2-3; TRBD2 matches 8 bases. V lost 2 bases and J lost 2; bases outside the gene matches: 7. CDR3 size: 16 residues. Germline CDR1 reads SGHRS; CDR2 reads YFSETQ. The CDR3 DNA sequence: TGCGCCAGCAGCTTCCGGCGGGAGGCCCCCACAGATACGCAGTATTTT. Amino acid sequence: CASSFRREAPTDTQYF.

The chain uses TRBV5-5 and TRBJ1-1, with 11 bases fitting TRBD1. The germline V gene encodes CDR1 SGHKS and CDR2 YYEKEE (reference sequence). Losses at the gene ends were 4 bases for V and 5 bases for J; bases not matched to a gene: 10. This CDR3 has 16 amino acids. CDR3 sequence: CASSQGQGVVRTEAFF. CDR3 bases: TGTGCCAGCAGCCAGGGACAGGGGGTTGTTAGGACTGAAGCTTTCTTT.

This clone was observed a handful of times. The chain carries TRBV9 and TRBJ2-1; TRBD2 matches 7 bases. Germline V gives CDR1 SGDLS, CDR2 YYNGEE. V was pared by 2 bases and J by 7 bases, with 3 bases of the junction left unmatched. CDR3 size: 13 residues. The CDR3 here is CASSVTSRNEQFF. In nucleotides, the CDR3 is TGTGCCAGCAGCGTGACTAGCCGAAATGAGCAGTTCTTC. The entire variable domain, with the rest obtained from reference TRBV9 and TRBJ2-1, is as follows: DSGVTQTPKHLITATGQRVTLRCSPRSGDLSVYWYQQSLDQGLQFLIQYYNGEERAKGNILERFSAQQFPDLHSELNLSSLELGDSALYFCASSVTSRNEQFFGPGTRLTVL.

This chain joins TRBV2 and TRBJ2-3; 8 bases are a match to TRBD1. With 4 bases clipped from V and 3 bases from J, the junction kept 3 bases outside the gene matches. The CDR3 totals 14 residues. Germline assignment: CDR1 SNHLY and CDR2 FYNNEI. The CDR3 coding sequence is TGTGCCAGCAGTGTGGGGACAGGAACAGATACGCAGTATTTT. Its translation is CASSVGTGTDTQYF.

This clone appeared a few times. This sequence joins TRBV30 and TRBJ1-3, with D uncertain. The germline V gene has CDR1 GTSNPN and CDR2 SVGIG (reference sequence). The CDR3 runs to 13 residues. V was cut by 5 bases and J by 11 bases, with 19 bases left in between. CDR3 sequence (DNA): TGTGCCTGGGAGGGCGGACTCCACTCCTCCATATATTTT. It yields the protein CAWEGGLHSSIYF.

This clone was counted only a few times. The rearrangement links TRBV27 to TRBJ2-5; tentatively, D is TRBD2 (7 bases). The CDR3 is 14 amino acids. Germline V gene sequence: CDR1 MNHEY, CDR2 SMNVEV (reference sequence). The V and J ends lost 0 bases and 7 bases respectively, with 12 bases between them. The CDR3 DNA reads TGTGCCAGCAGTTTATCGGGGGGAGGGGGGACCCAGTACTTC. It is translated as CASSLSGGGGTQYF.

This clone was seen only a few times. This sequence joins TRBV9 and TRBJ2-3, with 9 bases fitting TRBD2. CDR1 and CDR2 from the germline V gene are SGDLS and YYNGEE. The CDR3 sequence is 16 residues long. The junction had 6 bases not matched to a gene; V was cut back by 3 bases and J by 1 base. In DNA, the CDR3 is TGTGCCAGCAGCGCACAGGGACTAGCCGGCACAGATACGCAGTATTTT. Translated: CASSAQGLAGTDTQYF.

This CDR3 is CASSETGVGGYTF. The CDR3 DNA sequence: TGTGCCAGCAGTGAAACAGGGGTTGGAGGCTACACCTTC. V and J are TRBV2 and TRBJ1-2; 7 nucleotides line up with TRBD1. The CDR3 has 13 residues. The V gene's germline CDR1 is SNHLY and CDR2 FYNNEI. V trimming: 2 bases; J trimming: 8 bases; junction bases outside the gene matches: 5.

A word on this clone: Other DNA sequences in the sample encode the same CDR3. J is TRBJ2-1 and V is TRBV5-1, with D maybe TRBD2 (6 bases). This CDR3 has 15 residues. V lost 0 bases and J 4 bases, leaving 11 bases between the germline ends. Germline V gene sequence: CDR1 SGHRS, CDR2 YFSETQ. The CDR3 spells CASSLASGGYNEQFF. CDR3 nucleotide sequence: TGCGCCAGCAGCTTGGCGAGTGGGGGGTACAATGAGCAGTTCTTC.

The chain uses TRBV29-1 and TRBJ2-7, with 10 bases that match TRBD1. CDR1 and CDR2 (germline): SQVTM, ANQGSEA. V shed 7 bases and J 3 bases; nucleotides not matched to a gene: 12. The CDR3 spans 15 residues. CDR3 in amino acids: CSAKTGTGAFYEQYF. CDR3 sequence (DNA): TGCAGCGCTAAAACTGGGACAGGGGCTTTCTACGAGCAGTACTTC.

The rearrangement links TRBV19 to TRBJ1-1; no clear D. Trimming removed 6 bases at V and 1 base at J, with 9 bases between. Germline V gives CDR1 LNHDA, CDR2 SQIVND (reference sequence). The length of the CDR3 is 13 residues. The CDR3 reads CASSDNRNTEAFF. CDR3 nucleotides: TGTGCCAGTAGCGACAATCGGAACACTGAAGCTTTCTTT.

The CDR3 spells CASSTGQNTGELFF. DNA of the CDR3: TGCGCCAGCAGTACGGGACAGAACACCGGGGAGCTGTTTTTT. The J gene is TRBJ2-2, the V gene TRBV10-1; possible D gene TRBD1, 6 bases. V lost 5 bases to trimming and J lost 1 base, with 8 bases between them. CDR1 is WNHNN and CDR2 is SYGVQD in the germline V gene (reference sequence). This CDR3 is 14 amino acids long.

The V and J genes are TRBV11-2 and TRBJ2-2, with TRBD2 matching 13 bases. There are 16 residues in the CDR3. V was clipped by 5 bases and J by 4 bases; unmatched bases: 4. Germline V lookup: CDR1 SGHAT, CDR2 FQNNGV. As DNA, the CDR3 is TGTGCCAGCAGCCTCCGACTAGCGGGAGGCACCGGGGAGCTGTTTTTT. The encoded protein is CASSLRLAGGTGELFF.

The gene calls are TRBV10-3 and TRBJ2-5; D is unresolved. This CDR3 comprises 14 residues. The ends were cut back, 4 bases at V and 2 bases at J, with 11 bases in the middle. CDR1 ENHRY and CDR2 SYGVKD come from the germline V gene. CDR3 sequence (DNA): TGTGCCATCAGTGGTGAAATTAGGCAAGAGACCCAGTACTTC. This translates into CAISGEIRQETQYF.

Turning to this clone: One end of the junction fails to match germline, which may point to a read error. CDR3 coding DNA: TGTGCCATCAGTGATGTCACCTCCTACGAGCAGTACTTC. This encodes CAISDVTSYEQYF. The gene calls are TRBV6-1 and TRBJ2-7, with D unresolved. The CDR3 totals 13 residues. Germline V gene lookup returns CDR1 MNHNS and CDR2 SASEGT.

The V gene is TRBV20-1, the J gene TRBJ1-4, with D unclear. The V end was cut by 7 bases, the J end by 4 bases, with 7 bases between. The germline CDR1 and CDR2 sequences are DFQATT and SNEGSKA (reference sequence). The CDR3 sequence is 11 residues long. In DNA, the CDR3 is TGCAGTGGTTGGAGTAATGAAAAACTGTTTTTT. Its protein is CSGWSNEKLFF.

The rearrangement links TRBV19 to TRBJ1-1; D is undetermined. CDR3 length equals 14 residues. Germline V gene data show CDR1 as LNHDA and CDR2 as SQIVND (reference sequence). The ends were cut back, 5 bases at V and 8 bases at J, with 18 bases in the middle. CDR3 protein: CASSQEGSLYEAFF. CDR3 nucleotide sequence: TGTGCCAGTAGTCAGGAAGGGTCCCTGTACGAAGCTTTCTTT. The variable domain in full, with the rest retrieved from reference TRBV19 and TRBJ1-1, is DGGITQSPKYLFRKEGQNVTLSCEQNLNHDAMYWYRQDPGQGLRLIYYSQIVNDFQKGDIAEGYSVSREKKESFPLTVTSAQKNPTAFYLCASSQEGSLYEAFFGQGTRLTVV.

This chain's CDR3 is CASSPGPNGVETQYF. CDR3 coding DNA: TGTGCCAGCAGCCCTGGGCCCAACGGCGTGGAGACCCAGTACTTC. The gene calls are TRBV5-6 and TRBJ2-5; D is unresolved. Trimming stripped 4 bases from V and 5 bases from J, with 18 bases between. Germline CDR1 SGHDT, CDR2 YYEEEE. This CDR3 comprises 15 residues.

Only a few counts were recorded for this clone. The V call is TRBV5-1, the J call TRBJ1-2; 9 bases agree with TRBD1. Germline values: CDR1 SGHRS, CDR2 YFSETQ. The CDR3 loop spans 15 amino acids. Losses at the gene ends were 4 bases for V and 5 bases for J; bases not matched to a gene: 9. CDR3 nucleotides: TGCGCCAGCAGCCACCGGGACAGGGATATATATGGCTACACCTTC. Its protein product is CASSHRDRDIYGYTF. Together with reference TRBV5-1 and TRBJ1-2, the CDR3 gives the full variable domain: KAGVTQTPRYLIKTRGQQVTLSCSPISGHRSVSWYQQTPGQGLQFLFEYFSETQRNKGNFPGRFSGRQFSNSRSEMNVSTLELGDSALYLCASSHRDRDIYGYTFGSGTRLTVV.

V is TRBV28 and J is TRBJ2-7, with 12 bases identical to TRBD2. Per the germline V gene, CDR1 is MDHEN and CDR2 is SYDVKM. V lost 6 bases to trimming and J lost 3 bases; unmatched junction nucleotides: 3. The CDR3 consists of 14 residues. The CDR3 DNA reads TGTGCCAGCAGCCTAGCGGGAGGGTACTACGAGCAGTACTTC. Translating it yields CASSLAGGYYEQYF.

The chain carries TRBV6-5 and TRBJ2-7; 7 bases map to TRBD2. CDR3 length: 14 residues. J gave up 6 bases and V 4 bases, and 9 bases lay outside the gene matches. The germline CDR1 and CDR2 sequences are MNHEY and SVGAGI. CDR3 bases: TGTGCCAGCAGTTTGGGACTACGTTGGGGCGAGCAGTACTTC. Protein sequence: CASSLGLRWGEQYF.

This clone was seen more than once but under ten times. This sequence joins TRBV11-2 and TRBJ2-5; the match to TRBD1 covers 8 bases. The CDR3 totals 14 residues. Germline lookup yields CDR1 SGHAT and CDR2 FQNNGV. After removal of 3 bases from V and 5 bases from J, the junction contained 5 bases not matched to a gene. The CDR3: CASSFGRGHETQYF. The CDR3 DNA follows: TGTGCCAGCAGCTTTGGCAGGGGGCATGAGACCCAGTACTTC.

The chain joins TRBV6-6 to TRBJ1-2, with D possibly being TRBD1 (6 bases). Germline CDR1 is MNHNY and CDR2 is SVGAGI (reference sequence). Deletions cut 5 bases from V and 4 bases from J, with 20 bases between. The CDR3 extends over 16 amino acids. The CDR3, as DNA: TGTGCCAGCAGTCCCTCTTTACAGGGAAATATCTATGGCTACACCTTC. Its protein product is CASSPSLQGNIYGYTF.

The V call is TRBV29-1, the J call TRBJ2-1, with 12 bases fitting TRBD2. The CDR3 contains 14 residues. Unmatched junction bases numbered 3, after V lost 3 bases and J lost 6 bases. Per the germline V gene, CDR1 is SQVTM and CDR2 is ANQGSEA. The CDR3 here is CSVDLLAGGNEQFF. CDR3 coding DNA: TGCAGCGTTGATCTACTAGCGGGAGGCAATGAGCAGTTCTTC.

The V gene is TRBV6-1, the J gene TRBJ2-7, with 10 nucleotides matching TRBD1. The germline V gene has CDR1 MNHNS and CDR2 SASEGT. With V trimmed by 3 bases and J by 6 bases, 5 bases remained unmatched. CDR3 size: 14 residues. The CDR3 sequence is CASSDPRTGGEQYF. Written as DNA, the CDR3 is TGTGCCAGCAGTGACCCCCGGACAGGGGGCGAGCAGTACTTC.

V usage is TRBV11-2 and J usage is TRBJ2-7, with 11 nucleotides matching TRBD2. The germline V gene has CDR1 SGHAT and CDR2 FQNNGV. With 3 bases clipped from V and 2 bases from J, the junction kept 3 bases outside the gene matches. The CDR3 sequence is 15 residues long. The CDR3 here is CASSLTSGDTYEQYF. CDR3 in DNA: TGTGCCAGCAGCTTGACTAGCGGGGATACCTACGAGCAGTACTTC.

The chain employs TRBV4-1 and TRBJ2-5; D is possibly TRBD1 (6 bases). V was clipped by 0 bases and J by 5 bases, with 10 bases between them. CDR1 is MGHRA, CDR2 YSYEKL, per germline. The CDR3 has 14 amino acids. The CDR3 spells CASSQDPGAETQYF. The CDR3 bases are TGCGCCAGCAGCCAAGATCCAGGGGCCGAGACCCAGTACTTC.

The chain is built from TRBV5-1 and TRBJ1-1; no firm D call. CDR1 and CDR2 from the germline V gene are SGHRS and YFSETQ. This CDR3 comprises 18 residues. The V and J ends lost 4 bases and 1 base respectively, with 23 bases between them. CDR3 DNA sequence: TGCGCCAGCAGCCCGGGTGGGAGGGAACGACGTAGGAACACTGAAGCTTTCTTT. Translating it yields CASSPGGRERRRNTEAFF. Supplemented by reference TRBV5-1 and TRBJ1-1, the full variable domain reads KAGVTQTPRYLIKTRGQQVTLSCSPISGHRSVSWYQQTPGQGLQFLFEYFSETQRNKGNFPGRFSGRQFSNSRSEMNVSTLELGDSALYLCASSPGGRERRRNTEAFFGQGTRLTVV.

The CDR3 region has the DNA TGTGCCAGCAGCTTAGCGCGGCAACTAGCCAAAAACATTCAGTACTTC. It codes for CASSLARQLAKNIQYF. V is TRBV7-2 and J is TRBJ2-4; D unclear. The V end was cut by 0 bases, the J end by 0 bases, with 9 bases between. The CDR3 totals 16 residues. Germline V gene lookup returns CDR1 SGHTA and CDR2 FQGNSA.

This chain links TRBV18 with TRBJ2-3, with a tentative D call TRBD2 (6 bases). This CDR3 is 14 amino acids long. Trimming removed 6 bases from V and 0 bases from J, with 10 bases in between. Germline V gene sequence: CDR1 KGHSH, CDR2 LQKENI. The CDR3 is CASSLAASTDTQYF. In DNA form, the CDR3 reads TGTGCCAGCTCCTTAGCGGCTAGCACAGATACGCAGTATTTT.